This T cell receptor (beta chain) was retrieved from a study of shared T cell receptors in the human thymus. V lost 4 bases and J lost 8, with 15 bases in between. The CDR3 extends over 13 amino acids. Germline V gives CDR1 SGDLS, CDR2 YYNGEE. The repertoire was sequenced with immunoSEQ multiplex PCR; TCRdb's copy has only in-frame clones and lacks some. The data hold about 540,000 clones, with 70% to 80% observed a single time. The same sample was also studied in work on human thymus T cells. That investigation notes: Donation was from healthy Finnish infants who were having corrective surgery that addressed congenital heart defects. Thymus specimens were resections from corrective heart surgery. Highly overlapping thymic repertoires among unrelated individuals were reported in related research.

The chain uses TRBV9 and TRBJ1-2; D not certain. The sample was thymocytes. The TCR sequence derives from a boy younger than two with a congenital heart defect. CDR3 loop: CASSNPSVRGYTF. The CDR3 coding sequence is TGTGCCAGCAGCAACCCCAGCGTGAGGGGCTACACCTTC.